This T cell receptor (beta chain) stems from a study of T cells in Graves' hyperthyroidism and ophthalmopathy (dated by TCRdb to between 2018 and 2021). Notes on the research overall: Peripheral blood was sampled at the time of initial diagnosis, prior to any treatment. A discovery cohort of 95 to 100 patients, approximately 45 with Graves' ophthalmopathy and about 58 with stable Graves' hyperthyroidism, was used to find distinguishing TCR V-J signatures. Prospective prediction of ophthalmopathy was tested in an independent validation cohort of 18 hyperthyroidism patients and 15 to 17 patients who later progressed to ophthalmopathy. The approximately 98 discovery patients were randomly divided into training and test sets at a 7:3 ratio. The study also compared thyroid tissue and blood T-cell repertoires from several Graves' hyperthyroidism patients. Once sampling was done, hyperthyroidism patients were given methimazole at a starting dose of 30 mg daily, whereas ophthalmopathy patients were given high-dose intravenous methylprednisolone. The paper reports TCR Vbeta CDR3 sequencing of roughly 140 peripheral blood samples: some 41 ophthalmopathy, about 75 hyperthyroidism and around 17 progressor patients.

From cysteine to phenylalanine, the CDR3 is 13 amino acids long. The retained sequence is limited to the CDR3, 39 bases, with the frame set at the first base. Via the germline V gene (reference sequence), CDR1 is PRHDT and CDR2 FYEKMQ. Deletion took 5 bases off V and 6 bases off J, with a span of 13 bases between the germline ends. This clonotype was observed at least ten times. The target of this receptor is not known. No much larger clonotype is one base removed from it; base qualities were not supplied. General conclusions and limits of the study: A model built on a 13 V-J signature distinguished ophthalmopathy from stable hyperthyroidism, reaching around 90% sensitivity and 81.08% specificity in cross-validation and 80%/75% in testing. In validation, the model predicted progression to ophthalmopathy with around 71% sensitivity and approximately 72% specificity, a median of 6.5 months before onset. Most expanded thyroid clonotypes (frequency above 0.001) were also found in blood, which suggests that blood repertoires may mirror thyroid immune responses. Sample size was not statistically predetermined, and investigators were not blinded to group allocation.

Moderately to severely active disease, a Clinical Activity Score of at least 3, a NOSPECS grade of at least 4, and a duration under 3 months were present in ophthalmopathy patients. Patients with uncontrolled infections, other autoimmune diseases, pregnancy or lactation were excluded. Clinical symptoms, serum thyroxine and TRAb, thyroid ultrasound, and orbital computed tomography formed the basis for the diagnoses. PBMCs were isolated from 7.5 to 10 ml of fresh peripheral blood by Ficoll-Paque density gradient centrifugation. Trizol reagent was used to extract total RNA, and RNA quality was then checked on an Agilent 2100 Bioanalyzer. The TCR beta CDR3 regions were amplified from the RNA transcripts. The first round of RT-PCR for the TCR CDR3 was performed with the HTBI primer set and the Qiagen OneStep RT-PCR kit. A second multiplex PCR round built the libraries, followed by size selection and purification. Sequencing of the libraries was done on an Illumina HiSeq2000 using paired-end 100 bp reads. In the paper's pipeline: SOAPnuke was used to process the raw data, removing reads that contained adapters or uncalled bases, had a mean Phred below 15, or lacked an exact match to the constant primer or identifier. High-quality paired reads were merged using COPE v1.2.5, and each unique nucleotide sequence was defined as a clonotype. MiTCR v1.1 was used to align the clonotypes against IMGT TRBV, TRBD and TRBJ reference segments. The analysis was restricted to V-J combinations with a frequency above 0.0001, which together covered 99.2% of the repertoires. A TCS score was defined as the ratio between F50 (clonal expansion) and ExV (chaos), using BLOSUM62-based TCRdist between CDR3 peptides within each V-J. Welch's t-statistics and random forest reduced 514 V-J features to roughly 13, which were used in a naive Bayes classifier (R e1071). The public reads were reprocessed in TCRdb via fastp at Q25 and MiXCR, keeping in-frame beta chains. Rows with one shared CDR3 protein collapse into an entry with the most common genes and DNA. The V and J calls shown here were made by TCRdb, not taken from the authors' results. The sample table lists around 540,000 distinct CDR3 sequences, roughly 15% of them with a count of one. Clones ranked in the top ten supply less than 30% of the sample.

The sample taken for sequencing was blood. The sequence came from a woman aged 30 to 39 with Graves' ophthalmopathy. The V gene is TRBV13 and the J gene is TRBJ1-1, with no confidently assigned D gene. The nucleotide sequence reads as follows: TGTGCCAGCAGCGTTTTATCTCGAGCTGAAGCTTTCTTT. This yields the protein CASSVLSRAEAFF.